This record covers a single T cell receptor beta chain. These data are taken from a study of read filtering for tumor transcriptome and immune sequencing. The library was built from about 400 ng RNA with molecular barcoded adaptors for alpha/delta and beta/gamma chains. TCRdb ran MiXCR on the reads and lists one entry per CDR3 protein. The sample consists of some 41,000 distinct CDR3 sequences, approximately 14% of them appearing once. Per the germline V gene, CDR1 is MNHEY and CDR2 is SVGEGT. Deletions cut 2 bases from V and 5 bases from J, with 10 bases between. CDR3 length equals 14 residues. The gene calls are TRBV6-2 or TRBV6-3 and TRBJ2-1; TRBD1 is a possible D gene (6 bases). This TCR was sampled from a donor at least 40 years old with multiple myeloma. Sequencing was performed on a population of CD138-negative cells sorted from bone marrow. As DNA, the CDR3 is TGTGCCAGCAGTTACACGTACAGGGACAATGAGCAGTTCTTC. Its translation: CASSYTYRDNEQFF.